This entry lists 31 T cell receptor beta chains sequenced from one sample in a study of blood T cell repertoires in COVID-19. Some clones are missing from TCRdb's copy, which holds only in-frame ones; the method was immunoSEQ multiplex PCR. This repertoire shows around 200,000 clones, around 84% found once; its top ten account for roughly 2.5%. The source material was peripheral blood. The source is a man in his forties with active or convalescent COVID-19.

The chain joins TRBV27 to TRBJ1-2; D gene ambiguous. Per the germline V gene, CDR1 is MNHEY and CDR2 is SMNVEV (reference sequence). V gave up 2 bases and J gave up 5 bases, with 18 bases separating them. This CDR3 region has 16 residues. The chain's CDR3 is CASSLLWQREGYGYTF. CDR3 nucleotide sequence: TGTGCCAGCAGTTTACTTTGGCAGAGGGAGGGTTATGGCTACACCTTC.

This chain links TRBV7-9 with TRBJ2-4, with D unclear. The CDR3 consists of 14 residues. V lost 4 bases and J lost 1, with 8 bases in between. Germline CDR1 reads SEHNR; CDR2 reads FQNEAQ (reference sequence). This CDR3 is CASSSMGAKNIQYF. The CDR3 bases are TGTGCCAGCAGCTCTATGGGCGCCAAAAACATTCAGTACTTC.

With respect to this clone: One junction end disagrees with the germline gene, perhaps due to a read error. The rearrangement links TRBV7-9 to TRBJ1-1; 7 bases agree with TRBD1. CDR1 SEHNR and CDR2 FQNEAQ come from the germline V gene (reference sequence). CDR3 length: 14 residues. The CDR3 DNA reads TGTGCCGGCAGCTTATACAGGGGAAGTACTGAAGCTTTCTTT. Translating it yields CAGSLYRGSTEAFF.

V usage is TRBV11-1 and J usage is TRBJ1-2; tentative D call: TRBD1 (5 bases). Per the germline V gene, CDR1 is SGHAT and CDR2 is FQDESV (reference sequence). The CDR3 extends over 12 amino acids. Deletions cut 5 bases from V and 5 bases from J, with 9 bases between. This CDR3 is CASSGQGYGYTF. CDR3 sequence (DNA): TGTGCCAGCAGCGGTCAGGGATATGGCTACACCTTC. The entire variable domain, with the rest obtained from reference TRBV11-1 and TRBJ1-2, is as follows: EAEVAQSPRYKITEKSQAVAFWCDPISGHATLYWYRQILGQGPELLVQFQDESVVDDSQLPKDRFSAERLKGVDSTLKIQPAELGDSAMYLCASSGQGYGYTFGSGTRLTVV.

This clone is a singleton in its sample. The CDR3 sequence: CASSSSDREQFF. The CDR3 DNA reads TGTGCCAGCAGTTCCTCGGACAGGGAGCAGTTCTTC. The V gene is TRBV6-2 or TRBV6-3, the J gene TRBJ2-1; the match to TRBD1 covers 7 bases. With V trimmed by 4 bases and J by 10 bases, 4 bases remained unmatched. The length of the CDR3 is 12 residues. Per the germline V gene, CDR1 is MNHEY and CDR2 is SVGEGT.

The DNA for the CDR3 is TGCAGCGCTTCAGGGGCCACTAACTATGGCTACACCTTC. This gives the protein CSASGATNYGYTF. V is TRBV29-1 and J is TRBJ1-2; TRBD1 might be the D (6 bases). Germline V CDR1 and CDR2: SQVTM, ANQGSEA. Trimming cost V 7 bases and J 0 bases, with 12 bases left between them. This CDR3 spans 13 amino acids.

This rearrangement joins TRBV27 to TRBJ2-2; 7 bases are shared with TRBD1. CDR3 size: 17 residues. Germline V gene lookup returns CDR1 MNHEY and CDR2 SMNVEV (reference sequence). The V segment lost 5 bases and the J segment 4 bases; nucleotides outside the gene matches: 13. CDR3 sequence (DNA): TGTGCCAGCAGTCCATATCCGGGACAGTGGACCACCGGGGAGCTGTTTTTT. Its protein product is CASSPYPGQWTTGELFF.

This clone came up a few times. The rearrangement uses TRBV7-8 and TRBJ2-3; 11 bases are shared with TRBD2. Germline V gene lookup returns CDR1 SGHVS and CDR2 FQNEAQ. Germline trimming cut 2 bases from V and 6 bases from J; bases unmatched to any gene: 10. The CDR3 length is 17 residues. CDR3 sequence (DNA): TGTGCCAGCAGCTTAAAACCCGGACTAGCGGGCGTTGATACGCAGTATTTT. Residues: CASSLKPGLAGVDTQYF.

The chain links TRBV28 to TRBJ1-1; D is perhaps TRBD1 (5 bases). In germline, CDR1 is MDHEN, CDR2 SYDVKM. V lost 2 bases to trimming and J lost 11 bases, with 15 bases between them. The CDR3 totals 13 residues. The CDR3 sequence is CASSLPGHPLAFF. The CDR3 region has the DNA TGTGCCAGCAGTTTACCAGGACACCCCCTTGCTTTCTTT.

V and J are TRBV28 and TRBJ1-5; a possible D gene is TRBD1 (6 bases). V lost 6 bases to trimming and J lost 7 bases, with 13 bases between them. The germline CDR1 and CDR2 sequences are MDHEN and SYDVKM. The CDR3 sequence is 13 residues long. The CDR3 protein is CASRTDSRQPQHF. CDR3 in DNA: TGTGCCAGCAGGACGGACAGTAGGCAGCCCCAGCATTTT.

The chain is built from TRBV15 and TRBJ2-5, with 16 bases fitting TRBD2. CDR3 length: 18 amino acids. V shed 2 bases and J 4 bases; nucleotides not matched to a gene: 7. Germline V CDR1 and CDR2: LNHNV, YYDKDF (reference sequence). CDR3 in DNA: TGTGCCACCAGCAGAAAAGGGACTAGCGGGGGGGCGACAGAGACCCAGTACTTC. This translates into CATSRKGTSGGATETQYF.

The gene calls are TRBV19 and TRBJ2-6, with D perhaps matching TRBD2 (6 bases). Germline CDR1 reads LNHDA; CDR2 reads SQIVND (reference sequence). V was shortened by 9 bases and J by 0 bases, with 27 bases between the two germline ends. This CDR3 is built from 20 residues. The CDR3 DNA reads TGTGCCAGCCGCCTATCAAGAATACAGCGGGCGATCTCTGGGGCCAACGTCCTGACTTTC. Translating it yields CASRLSRIQRAISGANVLTF.

This CDR3 is CASRQGQGTDTQYF. DNA of the CDR3: TGTGCCAGCAGGCAGGGTCAAGGGACAGATACGCAGTATTTT. The chain is built from TRBV6-4 and TRBJ2-3; D might be TRBD1 (5 bases). The length of the CDR3 is 14 residues. Germline loops: CDR1 MRHNA, CDR2 SNTAGT. Trimming cost V 6 bases and J 3 bases, with 13 bases left between them.

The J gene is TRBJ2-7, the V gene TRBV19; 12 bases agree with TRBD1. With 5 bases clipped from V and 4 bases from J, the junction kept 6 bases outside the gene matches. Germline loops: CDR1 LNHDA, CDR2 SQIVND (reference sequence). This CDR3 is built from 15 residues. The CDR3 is CASSLGTGGKYEQYF. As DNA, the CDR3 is TGTGCCAGTAGTCTCGGGACAGGGGGCAAGTACGAGCAGTACTTC.

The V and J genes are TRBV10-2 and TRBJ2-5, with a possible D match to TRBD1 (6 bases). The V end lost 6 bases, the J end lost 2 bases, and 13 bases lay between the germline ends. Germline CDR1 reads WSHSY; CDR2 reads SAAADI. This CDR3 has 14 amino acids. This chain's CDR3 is CASSTGMGQETQYF. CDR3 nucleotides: TGCGCCAGCAGCACAGGGATGGGACAAGAGACCCAGTACTTC.

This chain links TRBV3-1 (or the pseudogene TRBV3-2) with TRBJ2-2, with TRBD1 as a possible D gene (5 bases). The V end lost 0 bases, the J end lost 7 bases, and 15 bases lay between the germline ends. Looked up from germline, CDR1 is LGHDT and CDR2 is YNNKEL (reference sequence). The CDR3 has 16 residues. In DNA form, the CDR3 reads TGTGCCAGCAGCCAAGATCGGGCAGGGATAGGCGGGGAGCTGTTTTTT. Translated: CASSQDRAGIGGELFF.

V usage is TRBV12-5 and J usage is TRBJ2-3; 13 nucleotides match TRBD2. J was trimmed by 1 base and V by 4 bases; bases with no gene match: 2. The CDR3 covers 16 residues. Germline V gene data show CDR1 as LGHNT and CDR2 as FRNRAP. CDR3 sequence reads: CASGSGTSGGTDTQYF. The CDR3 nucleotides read TGTGCTAGTGGTTCCGGGACTAGCGGGGGCACAGATACGCAGTATTTT.

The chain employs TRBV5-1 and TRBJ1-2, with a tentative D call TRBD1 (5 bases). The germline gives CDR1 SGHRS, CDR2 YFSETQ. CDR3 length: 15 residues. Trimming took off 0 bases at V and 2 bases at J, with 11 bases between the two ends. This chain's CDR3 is CASSLGARGNYGYTF. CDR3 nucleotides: TGCGCCAGCAGCTTGGGGGCTAGGGGAAACTATGGCTACACCTTC. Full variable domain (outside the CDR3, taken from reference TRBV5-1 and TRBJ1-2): KAGVTQTPRYLIKTRGQQVTLSCSPISGHRSVSWYQQTPGQGLQFLFEYFSETQRNKGNFPGRFSGRQFSNSRSEMNVSTLELGDSALYLCASSLGARGNYGYTFGSGTRLTVV.

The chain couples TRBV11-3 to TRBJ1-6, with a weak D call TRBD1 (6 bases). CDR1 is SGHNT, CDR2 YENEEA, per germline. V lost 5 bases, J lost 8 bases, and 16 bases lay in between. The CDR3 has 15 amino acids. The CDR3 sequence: CASSANREADSPLHF. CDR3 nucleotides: TGTGCCAGCAGCGCTAACAGGGAAGCGGATTCACCCCTCCACTTT. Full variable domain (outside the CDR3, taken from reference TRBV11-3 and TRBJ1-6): EAGVVQSPRYKIIEKKQPVAFWCNPISGHNTLYWYLQNLGQGPELLIRYENEEAVDDSQLPKDRFSAERLKGVDSTLKIQPAELGDSAVYLCASSANREADSPLHFGNGTRLTVT.

The CDR3 reads CSVKNRQEQETQYF. CDR3 in DNA: TGCAGCGTGAAGAACCGACAGGAGCAAGAGACCCAGTACTTC. This chain joins TRBV29-1 and TRBJ2-5; a possible D gene is TRBD1 (6 bases). This CDR3 has 14 residues. The V gene's germline CDR1 is SQVTM and CDR2 ANQGSEA. V lost 6 bases to trimming and J lost 2 bases, with 16 bases between them.

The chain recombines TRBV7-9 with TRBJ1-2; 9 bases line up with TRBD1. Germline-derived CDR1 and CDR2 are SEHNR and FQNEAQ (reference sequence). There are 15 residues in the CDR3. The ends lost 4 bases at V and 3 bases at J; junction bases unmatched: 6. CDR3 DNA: TGTGCCAGCAGCTCTACAGGGGGCCCCTACTATGGCTACACCTTC. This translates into CASSSTGGPYYGYTF.

The CDR3 DNA is TGCAGTGCTAGTGGACACCACATGAACACTGAAGCTTTCTTT. This sequence encodes CSASGHHMNTEAFF. V and J are TRBV20-1 and TRBJ1-1; the D gene is possibly TRBD1 (5 bases). Trimming removed 3 bases at V and 0 bases at J, with 11 bases between. CDR1 and CDR2 (germline): DFQATT, SNEGSKA (reference sequence). There are 14 residues in the CDR3.

The CDR3 DNA sequence: TGTGCCAGCAGCTTGAGGCCGGGACAGGGGTCCACAGATACGCAGTATTTT. Protein product: CASSLRPGQGSTDTQYF. The rearrangement uses TRBV7-8 and TRBJ2-3, with 10 bases matching TRBD1. CDR1 is SGHVS and CDR2 is FQNEAQ in the germline V gene. V lost 3 bases and J lost 2; bases outside the gene matches: 8. The CDR3 contains 17 residues.

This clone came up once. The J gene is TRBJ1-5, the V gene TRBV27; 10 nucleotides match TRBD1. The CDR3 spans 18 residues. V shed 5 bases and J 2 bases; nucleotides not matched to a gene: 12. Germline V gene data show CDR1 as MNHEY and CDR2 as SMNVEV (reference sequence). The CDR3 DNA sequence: TGTGCCAGCAGTCCCTCATTGGGACAGGGGAAGGGCAATCAGCCCCAGCATTTT. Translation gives CASSPSLGQGKGNQPQHF.

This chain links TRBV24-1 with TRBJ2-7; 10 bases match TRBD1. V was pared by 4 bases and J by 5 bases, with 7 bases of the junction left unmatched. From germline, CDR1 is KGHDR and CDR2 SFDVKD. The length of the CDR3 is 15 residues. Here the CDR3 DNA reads TGTGCCACCAGTGACACGGGACAGGGGATGCACGAGCAGTACTTC. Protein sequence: CATSDTGQGMHEQYF.

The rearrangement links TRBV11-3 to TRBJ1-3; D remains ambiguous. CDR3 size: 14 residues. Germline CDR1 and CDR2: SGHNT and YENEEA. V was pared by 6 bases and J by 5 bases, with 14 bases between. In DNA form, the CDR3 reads TGTGCCAGCAGTCGGGAGGTCCCTCGAAACACCATATATTTT. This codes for CASSREVPRNTIYF.

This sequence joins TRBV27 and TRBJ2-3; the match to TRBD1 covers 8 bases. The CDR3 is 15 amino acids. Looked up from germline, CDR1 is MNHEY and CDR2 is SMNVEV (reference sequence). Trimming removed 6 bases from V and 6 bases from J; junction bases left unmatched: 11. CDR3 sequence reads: CASSSRTGSRDTQYF. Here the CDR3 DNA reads TGTGCCAGCAGCTCAAGGACAGGGTCCAGGGATACGCAGTATTTT.

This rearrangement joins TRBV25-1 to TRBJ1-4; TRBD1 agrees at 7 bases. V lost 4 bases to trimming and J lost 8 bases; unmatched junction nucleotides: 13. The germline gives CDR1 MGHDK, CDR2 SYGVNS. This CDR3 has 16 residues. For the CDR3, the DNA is TGTGCCAGCAGTGGAGGGGGACAGATAAGTGGGGAAAAACTGTTTTTT. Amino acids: CASSGGGQISGEKLFF.

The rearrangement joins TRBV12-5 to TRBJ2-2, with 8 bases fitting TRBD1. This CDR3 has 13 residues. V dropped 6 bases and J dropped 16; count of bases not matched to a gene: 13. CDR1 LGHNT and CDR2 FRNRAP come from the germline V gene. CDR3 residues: CASGTDRAIGQFF. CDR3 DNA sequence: TGTGCTAGTGGGACGGACAGGGCAATCGGGCAGTTTTTT. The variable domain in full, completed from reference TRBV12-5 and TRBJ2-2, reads DARVTQTPRHKVTEMGQEVTMRCQPILGHNTVFWYRQTMMQGLELLAYFRNRAPLDDSGMPKDRFSAEMPDATLATLKIQPSEPRDSAVYFCASGTDRAIGQFFGEGSRLTVL.

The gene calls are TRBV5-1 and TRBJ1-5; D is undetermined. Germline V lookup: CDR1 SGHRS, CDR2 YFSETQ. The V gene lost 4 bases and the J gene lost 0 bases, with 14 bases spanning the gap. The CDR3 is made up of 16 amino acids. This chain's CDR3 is CASSPGGDYSNQPQHF. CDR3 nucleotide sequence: TGCGCCAGCAGCCCCGGTGGAGATTATAGCAATCAGCCCCAGCATTTT.

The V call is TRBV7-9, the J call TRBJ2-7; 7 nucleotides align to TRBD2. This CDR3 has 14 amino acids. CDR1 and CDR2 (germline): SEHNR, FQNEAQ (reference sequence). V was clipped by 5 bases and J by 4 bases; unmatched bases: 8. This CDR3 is CASSLGRGQYEQYF. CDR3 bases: TGTGCCAGCAGCCTGGGGAGGGGTCAATACGAGCAGTACTTC.